One sample yielded the 3 T cell receptor beta chains listed below, sequenced in a study of blood T cell repertoires in COVID-19. Using immunoSEQ multiplex PCR, the repertoire was profiled, and TCRdb retains in-frame clones only, with some absent. Of over 150,000 clones listed, more than 70% are singletons. Sequenced: peripheral blood. The receptors stem from a man aged 45 to 65 who had recovered from COVID-19.

This chain joins TRBV6-6 and TRBJ1-5, with 8 bases fitting TRBD1. The CDR3 runs to 15 residues. The trim removed 6 bases at V and 6 bases at J, leaving 10 bases unmatched. The germline gives CDR1 MNHNY, CDR2 SVGAGI (reference sequence). The CDR3 region has the DNA TGTGCCAGCAGCCGAGACAGGGGAGGGGGTCAGCCCCAGCATTTT. This sequence encodes CASSRDRGGGQPQHF.

This clone was seen just once. This chain links TRBV9 with TRBJ2-6; 7 bases agree with TRBD1. This CDR3 contains 18 residues. With V trimmed by 4 bases and J by 0 bases, 10 bases remained unmatched. CDR1 and CDR2 from the germline V gene are SGDLS and YYNGEE. CDR3 in DNA: TGTGCCAGCAGCTCACAGGGGAACCCGGCCTCTGGGGCCAACGTCCTGACTTTC. Protein product: CASSSQGNPASGANVLTF.

The genes are TRBV14 and TRBJ2-1; TRBD2 matches at 8 bases. V was pared by 0 bases and J by 8 bases, with 6 bases of the junction left unmatched. From germline, CDR1 is SGHDN and CDR2 FVKESK. CDR3 length equals 15 residues. CDR3 residues: CASSQDLRTSHEQFF. The DNA for the CDR3 is TGTGCCAGCAGCCAAGATCTTCGGACTAGCCATGAGCAGTTCTTC.